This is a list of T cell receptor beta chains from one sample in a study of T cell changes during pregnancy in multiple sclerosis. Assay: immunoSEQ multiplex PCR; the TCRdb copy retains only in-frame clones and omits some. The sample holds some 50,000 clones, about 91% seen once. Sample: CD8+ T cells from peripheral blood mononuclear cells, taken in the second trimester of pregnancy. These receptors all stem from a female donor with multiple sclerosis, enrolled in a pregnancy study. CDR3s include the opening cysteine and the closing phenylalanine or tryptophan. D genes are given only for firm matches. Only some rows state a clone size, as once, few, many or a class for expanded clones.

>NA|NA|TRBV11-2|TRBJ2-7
CASSLDRDFLYEQYF
TGTGCCAGCAGCTTAGATCGGGACTTCCTCTACGAGCAGTACTTC
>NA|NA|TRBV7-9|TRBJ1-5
CASSPQGGNQPQHF
TGTGCCAGCAGCCCACAGGGAGGCAATCAGCCCCAGCATTTT
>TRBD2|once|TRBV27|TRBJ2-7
CASRYSGGAYEQYF
TGTGCCAGCAGATATAGCGGGGGAGCCTACGAGCAGTACTTC
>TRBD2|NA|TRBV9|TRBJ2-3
CASSVASGGGTDTQYF
TGTGCCAGCAGCGTAGCTAGCGGGGGGGGCACAGATACGCAGTATTTT
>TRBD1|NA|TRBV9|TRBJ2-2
CASSPPDRGHTGELFF
TGTGCCAGCAGCCCCCCGGACAGGGGGCACACCGGGGAGCTGTTTTTT
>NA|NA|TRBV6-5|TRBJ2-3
CASSYVRDTQYF
TGTGCCAGCAGTTACGTTCGAGATACGCAGTATTTT
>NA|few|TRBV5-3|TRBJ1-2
CARFPGGNCYGYTF
TGTGCCAGATTTCCTGGGGGCAATTGCTATGGCTACACCTTC
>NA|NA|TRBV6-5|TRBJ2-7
CASSEGHFYEQYF
TGTGCCAGCAGTGAGGGACATTTCTACGAGCAGTACTTC
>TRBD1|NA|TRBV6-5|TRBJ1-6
CASSRQGNNSPLHF
TGTGCCAGCAGCCGACAGGGCAACAATTCACCCCTCCACTTT
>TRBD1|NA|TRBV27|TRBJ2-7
CASSSLSTGNPEQYF
TGTGCCAGCAGTTCCCTCTCGACAGGGAATCCCGAGCAGTACTTC
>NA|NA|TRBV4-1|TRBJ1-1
CASSPKPGTEAFF
TGCGCCAGCAGCCCGAAACCGGGGACTGAAGCTTTCTTT
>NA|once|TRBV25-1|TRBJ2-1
CASSEWGDDEQFF
TGTGCCAGCAGTGAATGGGGGGATGATGAGCAGTTCTTC
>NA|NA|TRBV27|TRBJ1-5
CASSPIREIGNQPQHF
TGTGCCAGCAGTCCCATTCGGGAGATTGGGAATCAGCCCCAGCATTTT
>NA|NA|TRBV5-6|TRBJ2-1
CASSLGGYNEQFF
TGTGCCAGCAGCTTGGGAGGTTACAATGAGCAGTTCTTC
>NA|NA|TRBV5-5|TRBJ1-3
CASSSQGSGNTIYF
TGTGCCAGCAGCTCACAGGGCTCTGGAAACACCATATATTTT
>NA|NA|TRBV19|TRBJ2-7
CASSLRWSYEQYF
TGTGCCAGTAGTCTACGATGGTCCTACGAGCAGTACTTC
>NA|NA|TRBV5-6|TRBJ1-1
CASSPDRYTEAFF
TGTGCCAGCAGCCCGGACAGATACACTGAAGCTTTCTTT
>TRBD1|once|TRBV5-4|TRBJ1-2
CASSYDRAYGYTF
TGTGCCAGCAGCTATGACAGGGCCTATGGCTACACCTTC
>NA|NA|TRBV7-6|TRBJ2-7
CASSLESEAYEQYF
TGTGCCAGCAGCTTAGAATCAGAAGCCTACGAGCAGTACTTC
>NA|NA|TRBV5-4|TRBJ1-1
CASNGGNTEAFF
TGTGCCAGTAACGGAGGGAACACTGAAGCTTTCTTT
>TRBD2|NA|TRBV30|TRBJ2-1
CAWSLAGAYNEQFF
TGTGCCTGGTCTCTAGCGGGGGCGTACAATGAGCAGTTCTTC
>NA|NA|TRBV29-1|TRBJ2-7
CSVEMTDSTYEQYF
TGCAGCGTTGAAATGACGGACAGCACCTACGAGCAGTACTTC
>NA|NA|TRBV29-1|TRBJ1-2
CSVNQGIYGYTF
TGCAGCGTTAACCAGGGGATCTATGGCTACACCTTC
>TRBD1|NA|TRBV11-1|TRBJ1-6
CASQDRGSHNSPLHF
TGTGCCAGCCAAGACAGGGGCTCCCATAATTCACCCCTCCACTTT
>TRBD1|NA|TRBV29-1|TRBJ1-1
CSGSSGGGYTEAFF
TGCAGCGGCAGTTCAGGGGGCGGCTACACTGAAGCTTTCTTT
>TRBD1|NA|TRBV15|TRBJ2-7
CATSSDRGSYEQYF
TGTGCCACCAGCAGTGACAGGGGAAGCTACGAGCAGTACTTC
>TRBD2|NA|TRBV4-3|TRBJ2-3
CASSRARTSGGHSGTDTQYF
TGCGCCAGCAGCCGCGCCCGGACTAGCGGGGGACATAGCGGAACAGATACGCAGTATTTT
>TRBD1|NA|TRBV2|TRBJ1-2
CASSGFDRERGYTF
TGTGCCAGCAGTGGATTCGACAGGGAGCGTGGCTACACCTTC
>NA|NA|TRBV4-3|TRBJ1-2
CASSQDLSPYGYTF
TGCGCCAGCAGCCAAGATCTGAGTCCCTATGGCTACACCTTC
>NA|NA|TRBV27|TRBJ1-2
CASRPGRSYHYGYTF
TGTGCCAGCCGTCCTGGGAGAAGCTACCACTATGGCTACACCTTC
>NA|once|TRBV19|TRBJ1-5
CASKRAGSNQPQHF
TGTGCCAGTAAACGGGCGGGGAGCAATCAGCCCCAGCATTTT
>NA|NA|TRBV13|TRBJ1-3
CASSGRTVSGNTIYF
TGTGCCAGCAGCGGAAGGACAGTCTCTGGAAACACCATATATTTT
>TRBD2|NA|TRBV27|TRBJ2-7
CASSLSSGGFTYEQYF
TGTGCCAGCAGTTTATCTAGCGGGGGCTTCACCTACGAGCAGTACTTC
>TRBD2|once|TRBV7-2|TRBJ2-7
CASSSSGGDYEQYF
TGTGCCAGCAGCTCCTCGGGGGGGGACTACGAGCAGTACTTC
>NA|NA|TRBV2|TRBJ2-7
CASSPSQVQYF
TGTGCCAGCAGCCCAAGTCAGGTGCAGTACTTC
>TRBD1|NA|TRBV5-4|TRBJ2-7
CASSPGQSYEQYF
TGTGCCAGCAGCCCGGGACAGAGCTACGAGCAGTACTTC
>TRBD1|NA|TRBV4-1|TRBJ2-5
CASSQDPGQGVETQYF
TGCGCCAGCAGCCAAGATCCCGGACAGGGTGTAGAGACCCAGTACTTC
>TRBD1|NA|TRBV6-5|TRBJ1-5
CASSPGGNQPQHF
TGTGCCAGCAGTCCAGGGGGGAATCAGCCCCAGCATTTT
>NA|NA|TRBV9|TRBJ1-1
CASMGGDTEAFF
TGTGCCAGCATGGGGGGAGACACTGAAGCTTTCTTT
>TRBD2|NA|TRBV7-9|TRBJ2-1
CASSLELAGRSIYNEQFF
TGTGCCAGCAGCTTAGAACTAGCGGGGCGTTCTATCTACAATGAGCAGTTCTTC
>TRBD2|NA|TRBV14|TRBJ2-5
CASSLGAGVQETQYF
TGTGCCAGCAGCCTGGGAGCGGGGGTACAAGAGACCCAGTACTTC
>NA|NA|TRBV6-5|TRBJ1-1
CASSSRGGKTEAFF
TGTGCCAGCAGTTCTAGGGGGGGGAAGACTGAAGCTTTCTTT
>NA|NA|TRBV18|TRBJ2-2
CASSPGDGELFF
TGTGCCAGCTCACCAGGAGACGGGGAGCTGTTTTTT
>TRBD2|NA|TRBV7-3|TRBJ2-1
CASSFGLGSYNEQFF
TGTGCCAGCAGCTTCGGACTAGGGTCCTACAATGAGCAGTTCTTC
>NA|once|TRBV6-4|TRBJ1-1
CASSEDIEDTEAFF
TGTGCCAGCAGTGAAGACATTGAAGACACTGAAGCTTTCTTT
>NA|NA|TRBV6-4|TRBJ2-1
CASSIYPVSYNEQFF
TGTGCCAGCAGTATCTATCCCGTCTCCTACAATGAGCAGTTCTTC
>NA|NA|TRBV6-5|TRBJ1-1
CASRRGDTEAFF
TGTGCCAGCAGACGCGGGGACACTGAAGCTTTCTTT
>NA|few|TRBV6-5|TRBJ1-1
CASSYRGKNTEAFF
TGTGCCAGCAGTTACAGGGGGAAGAACACTGAAGCTTTCTTT
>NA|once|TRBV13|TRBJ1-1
CASSSNLGQNEAFF
TGTGCCAGCAGCTCAAATCTCGGACAGAACGAAGCTTTCTTT
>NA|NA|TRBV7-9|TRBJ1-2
CASSTGTSGYYGYTF
TGTGCCAGCAGCACCGGCACGAGCGGGTACTATGGCTACACCTTC
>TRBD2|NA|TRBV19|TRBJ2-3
CASSFGLAGGPGDTQYF
TGTGCCAGTAGTTTCGGACTAGCGGGGGGGCCTGGAGATACGCAGTATTTT
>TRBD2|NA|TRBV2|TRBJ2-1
CASSPRPGTSSYNEQFF
TGTGCCAGCAGCCCTAGACCCGGGACTAGCTCCTACAATGAGCAGTTCTTC
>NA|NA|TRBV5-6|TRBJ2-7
CASSFSTEQYF
TGTGCCAGCAGCTTTAGTACCGAGCAGTACTTC
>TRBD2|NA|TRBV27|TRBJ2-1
CASSSPRTSTYEQFF
TGTGCCAGCAGTTCCCCCCGGACTAGTACCTATGAGCAGTTCTTC
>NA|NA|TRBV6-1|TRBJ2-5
CASSELGSSETQYF
TGTGCCAGCAGTGAACTCGGGTCCTCGGAGACCCAGTACTTC
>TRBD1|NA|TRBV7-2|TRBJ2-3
CASSLGLGQGTDTQYF
TGTGCCAGCAGCTTAGGTTTGGGACAGGGCACAGATACGCAGTATTTT
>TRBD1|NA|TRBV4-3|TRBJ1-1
CASSQDSGTGLSTEAFF
TGCGCCAGCAGCCAAGATTCCGGGACAGGGCTTTCGACTGAAGCTTTCTTT
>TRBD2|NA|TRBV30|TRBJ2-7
CAWTRTSGGKSYEQYF
TGTGCCTGGACTCGGACTAGCGGGGGGAAATCCTACGAGCAGTACTTC